Listed here are 10 T cell receptor beta chains from one sample, sequenced in a study of blood T cells in healthy people across ages. Using a J-beta primer mix together with a sample-barcoded 5' primer, a second PCR was run for roughly 6 to 12 cycles. TCRdb re-analysed the 5' RACE reads in MiXCR, keeping a single row per CDR3 protein. The table lists about a million distinct CDR3 sequences, just over 50% of them singletons. The sequenced material came from blood. The receptors come from a woman aged 55-69 years in good health.

This chain links TRBV2 with TRBJ2-7; 10 bases fit TRBD2. CDR3 length: 11 amino acids. Germline V gives CDR1 SNHLY, CDR2 FYNNEI. V trimming: 6 bases; J trimming: 10 bases; junction bases outside the gene matches: 3. The CDR3 DNA sequence: TGTGCCAGCAGACTAGCGGGAAAACAGTACTTC. It is translated as CASRLAGKQYF.

This clonotype turned up a few times. The chain carries TRBV6-5 and TRBJ2-7; 9 nucleotides align to TRBD1. The J segment lost 3 bases and the V segment lost 6 bases, leaving 6 bases of the junction unmatched. The CDR3 is 14 residues long. The germline V gene has CDR1 MNHEY and CDR2 SVGAGI. Here the CDR3 DNA reads TGTGCCAGCAGCAAGGGACAGGGAGGCTACGAGCAGTACTTC. Protein: CASSKGQGGYEQYF.

This clonotype has a handful of counts. V gene TRBV3-1 combines with J gene TRBJ1-5; D might be TRBD1 (6 bases). V was clipped by 4 bases and J by 7 bases, with 29 bases between them. The CDR3 consists of 19 residues. Looked up from germline, CDR1 is LGHDT and CDR2 is YNNKEL (reference sequence). CDR3 bases: TGTGCCAGCAGCCGAGAGGGGGTGGAACAGGGAAGACCAGAACAGCCCCAGCATTTT. This gives the protein CASSREGVEQGRPEQPQHF.

The chain uses TRBV7-2 and TRBJ1-6, with D possibly being TRBD1 (5 bases). CDR1 is SGHTA, CDR2 FQGNSA, per germline. Trimming left V 5 bases short and J 0 bases short, with 11 bases between. This CDR3 is 16 amino acids long. The DNA of the CDR3 is TGTGCCAGCAGCGTACGACAGAGCTCCTATAATTCACCCCTCCACTTT. Amino acids: CASSVRQSSYNSPLHF.

This clonotype was recorded only once. This sequence joins TRBV12-3 or TRBV12-4 and TRBJ2-7; 8 bases fit TRBD2. Germline trimming cut 1 base from V and 0 bases from J; bases unmatched to any gene: 8. The CDR3 has 17 amino acids. CDR3 sequence: CASSLGRGSGSSYEQYF. For the CDR3, the DNA is TGTGCCAGCAGTTTAGGTAGGGGGAGCGGGAGCTCCTACGAGCAGTACTTC.

V and J are TRBV5-6 and TRBJ2-5; 7 nucleotides match TRBD1. CDR3 length: 17 amino acids. Per the germline V gene, CDR1 is SGHDT and CDR2 is YYEEEE. V was clipped by 4 bases and J by 5 bases; unmatched bases: 17. CDR3 coding DNA: TGTGCCAGCAGCCTAAAAACGGGACAGCCCTCGGAGGAGACCCAGTACTTC. It is translated as CASSLKTGQPSEETQYF.

This chain uses TRBV4-2 with TRBJ2-3, with 7 bases fitting TRBD2. The CDR3 sequence is 14 residues long. V was pared by 2 bases and J by 3 bases, with 2 bases of the junction left unmatched. Germline CDR1 is LGHNA and CDR2 is YNFKEQ. CDR3 amino acids: CASSQRAGTDTQYF. The CDR3 DNA reads TGTGCCAGCAGCCAACGAGCGGGGACAGATACGCAGTATTTT.

The chain links TRBV20-1 to TRBJ2-6; a weak D match, TRBD1 (5 bases). The CDR3 consists of 16 residues. CDR1 and CDR2 from the germline V gene are DFQATT and SNEGSKA (reference sequence). V was pared by 6 bases and J by 0 bases, with 15 bases between. CDR3 coding DNA: TGCAGTGCGAGTAGACAGACCTTCTCTGGGGCCAACGTCCTGACTTTC. The encoded protein is CSASRQTFSGANVLTF.

The V gene is TRBV20-1, the J gene TRBJ2-7; 7 bases match TRBD1. This CDR3 contains 13 residues. The germline V gene encodes CDR1 DFQATT and CDR2 SNEGSKA (reference sequence). The V segment lost 5 bases and the J segment 5 bases; nucleotides outside the gene matches: 9. The CDR3 nucleotides read TGCAGTGCTTTCTCTGACAGGGCCAACGAGCAGTACTTC. Its protein product is CSAFSDRANEQYF.

V usage is TRBV20-1 and J usage is TRBJ2-5; D possibly corresponds to TRBD2 (5 bases). The J call may be incorrect, as the DNA end agrees better with TRBJ2-7. The length of the CDR3 is 11 residues. Germline CDR1 DFQATT, CDR2 SNEGSKA (reference sequence). CDR3 in amino acids: CSAAPRDEQYF. In DNA form, the CDR3 reads TGCAGTGCTGCACCGAGGGACGAGCAGTACTTC.